This TCR beta chain was sequenced for a study of T cell repertoires in cytomegalovirus infection. TCRdb itself ran the reads through MiXCR, one entry per CDR3 protein. Among a few hundred thousand distinct CDR3 sequences, about a sixth were seen once, and the ten largest hold around 12%. This clonotype was found a few times. The antigen is not known. Study-level findings and limits: Carriage of CMV together with the relevant HLA was identifiable through cumulative public TCR beta family frequency.

Looked up from germline, CDR1 is LGHDT and CDR2 is YNNKEL (reference sequence). This CDR3 spans 16 amino acids. Unmatched junction bases numbered 8, after V lost 6 bases and J lost 0 bases. Source material: PBMCs. The TCR sequence derives from a human donor in good health (CMV status not recorded). Some clones in this sample may be carry-over from other donors' samples. The chain employs TRBV3-1 and TRBJ1-1, with TRBD1 matching 9 bases. DNA of the CDR3: TGTGCCAGCAGACAGGGGGCGATTCCACTGAACACTGAAGCTTTCTTT. Translating it yields CASRQGAIPLNTEAFF.